This T cell receptor beta chain was identified in a study of blood T cells in healthy people across ages (dated by TCRdb to between 2014 and 2017). At the level of the whole study: Template switching captured roughly one uniquely barcoded TCR beta cDNA molecule per two T cells in model experiments. To track age-related changes in TCR beta repertoire diversity, the study relied on deep sequencing normalized with unique cDNA molecular identifiers. Four age groups were formed from the donors: young (average approximately 15 years), middle-aged (approximately 40), aged (more than 55) and long-lived (82). To avoid experimental bias, donors of different ages were spread randomly across the sequencing lanes. The study analyzed two additional independent replicas of 1 million unique cDNA reads from the same blood draw for two donors, one aged 18 to 29 and one aged 80 or older. Overall results and qualifications from the work: Observed TCR beta diversity per million T cells fell roughly linearly with age, and a significant reduction was already apparent by age around 40. There was a strong correlation between observed TCR beta diversity and the percentage of naive T cells measured by flow cytometry. Because donor CMV infection status was unknown, age-related changes in expanded clonotypes were potentially confounded. Compared with the aged group, the long-lived group had more naive CD4+ T cells, fewer expanded clones and increased TCR diversity, a pattern suggesting age selection. Conclusive comparison of naive and antigen-experienced compartments was prevented by the profiling of bulk unsorted PBMCs. Estimates of total diversity from one million sequenced T cells were regarded as lower bounds and underestimates.

V trim: 8 bases; J trim: 7 bases; unmatched bases: 7. According to the germline V gene (reference sequence), CDR1 reads SEHNR and CDR2 reads FQNEAQ. The CDR3 holds 13 amino acids from the cysteine to the phenylalanine. Kept here is only the CDR3 DNA, which spans 39 bases and is read in frame from base 1. The sample holds a few counts of this clonotype. This clone's antigen is unknown. No quality values exist for individual bases; no much larger clone is one base distant. Receptor libraries were prepared by 5' RACE. These reads were obtained on an Illumina HiSeq 2500. A second PCR of 7 to 11 cycles was performed with a sample-barcoded 5' primer and a J-beta primer mix. A template-switch 5' adaptor carrying 12 random nucleotides introduced a unique molecular identifier onto each TCR beta cDNA molecule. Each sample yielded at least 2.5 million CDR3-containing paired-end reads. The Mint cDNA synthesis kit, primed by a TRBC-specific oligonucleotide, was used to synthesize first-strand cDNA from all RNA. Following uracil-DNA glycosylase treatment, a first 18-cycle PCR with universal primers M1SS and BC2_uni_R was performed on all cDNA. The original methods were these. Each sample was normalized by randomly selecting 1 million high-quality reads, each carrying a distinct molecular identifier. Instead of being binned into consensus sequences, reads with shared molecular identifiers were discarded. MiTCR, run with a Q25 quality threshold and the strictest error-elimination algorithm, handled CDR3 identification, clonotype clustering and error correction. A nonparametric unseen species model with Euler transformation was used to estimate lower-bound total TCR beta diversity. TCRdb itself trimmed the public reads at Q25 with fastp, ran MiXCR and retained productive beta chains. Under each unique CDR3 protein, matching rows form one entry showing the most common genes and DNA. TCRdb, rather than the study authors, made the V and J calls. The sample table holds fewer than 1.5 million distinct CDR3 sequences, of which approximately 38% were seen once. 7% to 9.5% of the sample is taken by the ten largest.

Systemically healthy Caucasian individuals from Russia, approximately 39 in total and aged about 6 to 95 years, were included as donors. About 10 milliliters of peripheral blood were drawn from each donor into EDTA-treated Vacutainer tubes. PBMCs were isolated by Ficoll-Paque density-gradient centrifugation, with at least 6.5 million obtained per sample. Trizol reagent was used to extract total RNA from PBMCs, with at least 5.5 micrograms per sample. For every donor, an aliquot of PBMCs went through flow cytometry to measure the percentages of naive CD45RAhigh/CD27high T cells. In this chain, TRBV7-9 is recombined with TRBJ2-1; 8 nucleotides in the junction match TRBD2. The clonotype originates from a woman aged 18 to 35 in good health. Sequenced sample: blood. The nucleotide sequence is TGTGCCAGCGGGGGTAGCGGGATGAATGAGCAGTTCTTC. Its protein reads: CASGGSGMNEQFF.